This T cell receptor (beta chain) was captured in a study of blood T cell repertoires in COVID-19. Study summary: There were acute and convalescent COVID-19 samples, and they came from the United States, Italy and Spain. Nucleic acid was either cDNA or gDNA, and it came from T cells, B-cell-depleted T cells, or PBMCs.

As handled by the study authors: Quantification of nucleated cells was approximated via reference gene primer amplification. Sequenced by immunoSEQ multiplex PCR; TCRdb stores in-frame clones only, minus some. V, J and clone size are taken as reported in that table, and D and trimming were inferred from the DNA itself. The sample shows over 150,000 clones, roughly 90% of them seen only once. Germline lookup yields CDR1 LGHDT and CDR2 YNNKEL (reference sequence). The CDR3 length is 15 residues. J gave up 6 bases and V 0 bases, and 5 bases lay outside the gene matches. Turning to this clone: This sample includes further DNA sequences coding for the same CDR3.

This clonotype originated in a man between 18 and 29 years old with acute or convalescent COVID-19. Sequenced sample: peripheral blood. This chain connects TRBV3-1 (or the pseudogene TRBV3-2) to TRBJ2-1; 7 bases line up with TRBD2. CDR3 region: CASSQEAGVGNEQFF. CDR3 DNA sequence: TGTGCCAGCAGCCAAGAGGCGGGAGTAGGCAATGAGCAGTTCTTC.